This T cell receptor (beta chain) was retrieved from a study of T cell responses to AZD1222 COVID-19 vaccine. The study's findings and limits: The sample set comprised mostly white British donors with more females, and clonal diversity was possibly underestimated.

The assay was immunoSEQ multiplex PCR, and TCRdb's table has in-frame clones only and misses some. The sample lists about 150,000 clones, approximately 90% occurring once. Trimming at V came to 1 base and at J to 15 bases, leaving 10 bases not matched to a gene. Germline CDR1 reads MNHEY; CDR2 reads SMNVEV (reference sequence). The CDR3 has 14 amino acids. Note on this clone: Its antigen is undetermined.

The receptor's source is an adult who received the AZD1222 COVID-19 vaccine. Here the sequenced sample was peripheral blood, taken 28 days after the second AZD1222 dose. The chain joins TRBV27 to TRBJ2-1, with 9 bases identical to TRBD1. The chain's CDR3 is CASSLYQGQGDPFF. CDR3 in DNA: TGTGCCAGCAGTTTATACCAGGGACAGGGCGACCCGTTCTTC.